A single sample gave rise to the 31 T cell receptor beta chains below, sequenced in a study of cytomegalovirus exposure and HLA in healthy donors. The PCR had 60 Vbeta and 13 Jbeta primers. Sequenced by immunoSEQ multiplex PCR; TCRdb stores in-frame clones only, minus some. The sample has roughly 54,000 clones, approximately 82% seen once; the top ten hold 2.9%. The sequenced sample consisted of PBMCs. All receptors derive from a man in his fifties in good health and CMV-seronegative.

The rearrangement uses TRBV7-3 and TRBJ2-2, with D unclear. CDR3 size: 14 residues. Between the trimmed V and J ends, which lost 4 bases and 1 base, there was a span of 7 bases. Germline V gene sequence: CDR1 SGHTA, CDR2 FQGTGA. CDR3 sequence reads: CASSSGLNTGELFF. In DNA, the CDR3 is TGTGCCAGCAGCTCCGGGTTGAACACCGGGGAGCTGTTTTTT.

The CDR3 DNA follows: TGTGCCAGCAGCTTTAGACAAGTTCGGCGTTCACCCCTCCACTTT. Protein sequence: CASSFRQVRRSPLHF. V and J are TRBV5-6 and TRBJ1-6, with unresolved D. This CDR3 has 15 residues. Trimming removed 2 bases at V and 9 bases at J, with 15 bases between. The germline CDR1 and CDR2 sequences are SGHDT and YYEEEE.

In DNA, the CDR3 is TGTGCCAGCAGCGCCCGACAGGGTGCCGGGGCCAACGTCCTGACTTTC. Residues: CASSARQGAGANVLTF. The gene calls are TRBV9 and TRBJ2-6; 7 bases are shared with TRBD1. The germline gives CDR1 SGDLS, CDR2 YYNGEE. V was pared by 3 bases and J by 4 bases, with 7 bases of the junction left unmatched. CDR3 length equals 16 residues. The variable domain in full, completed from reference TRBV9 and TRBJ2-6, reads DSGVTQTPKHLITATGQRVTLRCSPRSGDLSVYWYQQSLDQGLQFLIQYYNGEERAKGNILERFSAQQFPDLHSELNLSSLELGDSALYFCASSARQGAGANVLTFGAGSRLTVL.

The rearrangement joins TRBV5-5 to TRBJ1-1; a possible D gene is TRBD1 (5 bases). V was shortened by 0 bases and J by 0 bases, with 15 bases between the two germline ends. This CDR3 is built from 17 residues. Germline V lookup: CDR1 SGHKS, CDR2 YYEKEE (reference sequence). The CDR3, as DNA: TGTGCCAGCAGCTTGGGGGGGGAAAGGCTTATGAACACTGAAGCTTTCTTT. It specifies CASSLGGERLMNTEAFF.

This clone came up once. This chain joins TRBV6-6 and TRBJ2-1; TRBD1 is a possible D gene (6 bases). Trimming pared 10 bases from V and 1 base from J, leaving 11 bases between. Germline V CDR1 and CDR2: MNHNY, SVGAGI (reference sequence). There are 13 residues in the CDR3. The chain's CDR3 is CATGQSSYNEQFF. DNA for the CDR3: TGTGCCACAGGACAGAGTTCCTACAATGAGCAGTTCTTC.

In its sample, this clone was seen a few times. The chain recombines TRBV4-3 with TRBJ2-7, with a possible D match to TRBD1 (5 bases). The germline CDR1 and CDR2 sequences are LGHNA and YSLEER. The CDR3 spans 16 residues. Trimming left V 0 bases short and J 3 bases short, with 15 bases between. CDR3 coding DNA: TGCGCCAGCAGCCAAGATTTACAGGCGGAATACTACGAGCAGTACTTC. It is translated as CASSQDLQAEYYEQYF.

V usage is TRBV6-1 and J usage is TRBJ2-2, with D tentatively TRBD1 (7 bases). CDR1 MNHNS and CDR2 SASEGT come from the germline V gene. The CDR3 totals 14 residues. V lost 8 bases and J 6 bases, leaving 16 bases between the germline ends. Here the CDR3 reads CASGGQGGAGELFF. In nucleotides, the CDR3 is TGTGCCAGCGGCGGCCAGGGGGGCGCCGGGGAGCTGTTTTTT.

The CDR3 spells CASSMTGSHEQYF. DNA of the CDR3: TGTGCCAGTAGTATGACAGGGTCCCACGAGCAGTACTTC. The V gene is TRBV19, the J gene TRBJ2-7, with 7 bases identical to TRBD1. Germline V CDR1 and CDR2: LNHDA, SQIVND (reference sequence). The junction had 4 bases not matched to a gene; V was cut back by 3 bases and J by 5 bases. The CDR3 runs to 13 residues.

CDR3 sequence reads: CASSTGQHNSPLHF. In DNA, the CDR3 is TGTGCCAGCAGTACGGGACAACATAATTCACCCCTCCACTTT. The chain joins TRBV28 to TRBJ1-6; possibly TRBD1 for D (6 bases). Looked up from germline, CDR1 is MDHEN and CDR2 is SYDVKM. CDR3 length: 14 amino acids. V lost 5 bases to trimming and J lost 5 bases, with 10 bases between them.

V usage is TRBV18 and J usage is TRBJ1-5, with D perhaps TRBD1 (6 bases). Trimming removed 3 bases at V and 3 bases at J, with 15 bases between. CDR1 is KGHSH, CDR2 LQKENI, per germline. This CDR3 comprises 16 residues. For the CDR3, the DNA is TGTGCCAGCTCACCCTGGGCCGGGACACTCAATCAGCCCCAGCATTTT. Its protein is CASSPWAGTLNQPQHF.

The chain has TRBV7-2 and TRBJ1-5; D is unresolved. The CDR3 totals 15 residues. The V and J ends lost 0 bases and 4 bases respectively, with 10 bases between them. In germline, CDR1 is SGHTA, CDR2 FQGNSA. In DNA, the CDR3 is TGTGCCAGCAGCTTAGCGTCCAGCGTTAATCAGCCCCAGCATTTT. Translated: CASSLASSVNQPQHF.

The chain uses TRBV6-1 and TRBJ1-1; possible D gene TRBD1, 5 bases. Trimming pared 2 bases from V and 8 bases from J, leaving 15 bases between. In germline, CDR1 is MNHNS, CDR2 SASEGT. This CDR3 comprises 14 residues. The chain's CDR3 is CASSETGDPPEAFF. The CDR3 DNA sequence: TGTGCCAGCAGTGAAACAGGAGACCCACCAGAAGCTTTCTTT.

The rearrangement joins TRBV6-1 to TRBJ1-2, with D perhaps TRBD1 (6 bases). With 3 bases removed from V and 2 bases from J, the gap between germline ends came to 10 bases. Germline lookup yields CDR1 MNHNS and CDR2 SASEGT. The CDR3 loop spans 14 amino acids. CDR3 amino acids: CASSDLGQNYGYTF. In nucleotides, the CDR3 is TGTGCCAGCAGTGATCTCGGACAGAACTATGGCTACACCTTC.

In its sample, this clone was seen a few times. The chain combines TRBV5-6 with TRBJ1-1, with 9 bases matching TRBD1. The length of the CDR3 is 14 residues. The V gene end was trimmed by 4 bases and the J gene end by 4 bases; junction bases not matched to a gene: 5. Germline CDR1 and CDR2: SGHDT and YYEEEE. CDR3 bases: TGTGCCAGCAGCGAACAGGGGGCGGGCACTGAAGCTTTCTTT. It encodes CASSEQGAGTEAFF.

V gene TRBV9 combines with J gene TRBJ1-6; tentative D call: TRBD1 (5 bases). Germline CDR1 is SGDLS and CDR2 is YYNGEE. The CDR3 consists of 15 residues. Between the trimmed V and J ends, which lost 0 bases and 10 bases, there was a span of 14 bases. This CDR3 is CASSVAAQEGSPLHF. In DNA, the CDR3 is TGTGCCAGCAGCGTAGCGGCACAGGAAGGATCACCCCTCCACTTT.

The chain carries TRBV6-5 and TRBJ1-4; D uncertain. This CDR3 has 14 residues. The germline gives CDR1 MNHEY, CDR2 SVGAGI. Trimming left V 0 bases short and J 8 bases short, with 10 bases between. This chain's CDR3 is CASSYSGGGEKLFF. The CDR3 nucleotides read TGTGCCAGCAGTTACTCTGGAGGTGGGGAAAAACTGTTTTTT.

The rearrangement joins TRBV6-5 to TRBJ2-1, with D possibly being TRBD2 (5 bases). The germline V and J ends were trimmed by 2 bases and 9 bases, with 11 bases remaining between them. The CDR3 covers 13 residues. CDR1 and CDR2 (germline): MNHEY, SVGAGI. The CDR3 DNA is TGTGCCAGCAGTTACGGAGGTGTTGGTGAGCAGTTCTTC. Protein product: CASSYGGVGEQFF.

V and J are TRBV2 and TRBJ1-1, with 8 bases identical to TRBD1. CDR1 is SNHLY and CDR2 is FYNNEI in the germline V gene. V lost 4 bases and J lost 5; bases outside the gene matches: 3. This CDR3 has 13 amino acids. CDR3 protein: CASSGQGKTEAFF. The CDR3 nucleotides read TGTGCCAGCAGTGGACAGGGGAAGACTGAAGCTTTCTTT.

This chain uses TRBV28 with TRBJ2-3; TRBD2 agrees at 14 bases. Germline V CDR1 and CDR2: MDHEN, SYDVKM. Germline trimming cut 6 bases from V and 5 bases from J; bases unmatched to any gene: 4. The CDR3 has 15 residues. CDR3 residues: CASSTGTSGGDTQYF. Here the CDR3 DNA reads TGTGCCAGCAGCACCGGGACTAGCGGGGGAGATACGCAGTATTTT.

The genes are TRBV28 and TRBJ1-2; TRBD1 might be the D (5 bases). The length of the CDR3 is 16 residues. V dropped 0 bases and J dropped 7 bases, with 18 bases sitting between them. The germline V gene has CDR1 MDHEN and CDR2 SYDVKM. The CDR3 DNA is TGTGCCAGCAGTTTATGGGCGGGGCGGGGCCTAGGTGGCTACACCTTC. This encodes CASSLWAGRGLGGYTF.

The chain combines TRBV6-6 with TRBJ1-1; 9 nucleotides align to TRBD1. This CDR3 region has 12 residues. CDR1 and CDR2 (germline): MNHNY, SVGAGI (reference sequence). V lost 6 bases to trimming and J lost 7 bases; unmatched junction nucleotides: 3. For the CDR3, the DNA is TGTGCCAGCAGACGGACAGGGGATGAAGCTTTCTTT. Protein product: CASRRTGDEAFF.

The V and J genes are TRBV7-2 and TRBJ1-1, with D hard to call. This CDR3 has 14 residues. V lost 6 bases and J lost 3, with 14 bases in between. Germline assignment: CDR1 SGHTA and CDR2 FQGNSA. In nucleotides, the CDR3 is TGTGCCAGCAGTCGGATTAGGAGGGACACTGAAGCTTTCTTT. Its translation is CASSRIRRDTEAFF.

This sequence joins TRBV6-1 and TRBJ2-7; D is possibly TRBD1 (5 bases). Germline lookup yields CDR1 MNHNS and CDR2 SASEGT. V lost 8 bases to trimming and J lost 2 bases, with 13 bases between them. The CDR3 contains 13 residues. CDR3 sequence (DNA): TGTGCCAGCGGTCCCAGGGTAACCTACGAGCAGTACTTC. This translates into CASGPRVTYEQYF.

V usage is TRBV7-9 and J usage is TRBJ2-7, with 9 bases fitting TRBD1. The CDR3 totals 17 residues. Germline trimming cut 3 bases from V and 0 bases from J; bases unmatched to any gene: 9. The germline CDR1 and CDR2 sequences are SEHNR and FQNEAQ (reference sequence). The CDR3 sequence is CASSLIRGTGSSYEQYF. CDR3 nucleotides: TGTGCCAGCAGCTTGATACGGGGGACAGGGAGCTCCTACGAGCAGTACTTC.

The CDR3 nucleotides read TGTGCCAGCAGGCTAACAGTCCCTCAGAACACTGAAGCTTTCTTT. This encodes CASRLTVPQNTEAFF. V gene TRBV28 combines with J gene TRBJ1-1; unclear D gene. This CDR3 spans 15 amino acids. Germline values: CDR1 MDHEN, CDR2 SYDVKM. Trimming shortened V by 6 bases and J by 1 base, and 15 bases separated the two germline ends.

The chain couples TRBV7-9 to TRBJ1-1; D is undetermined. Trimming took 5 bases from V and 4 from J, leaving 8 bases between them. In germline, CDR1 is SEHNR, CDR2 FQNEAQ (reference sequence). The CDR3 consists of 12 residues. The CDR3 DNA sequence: TGTGCCAGCAGCGTCGGCGGCACTGAAGCTTTCTTT. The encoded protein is CASSVGGTEAFF.

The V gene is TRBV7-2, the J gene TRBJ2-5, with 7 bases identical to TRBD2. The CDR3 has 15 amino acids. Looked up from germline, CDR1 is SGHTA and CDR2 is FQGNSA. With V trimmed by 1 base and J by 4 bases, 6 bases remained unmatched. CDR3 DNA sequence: TGTGCCAGCAGCTTAGTTGGGGGGGGTTTAGAGACCCAGTACTTC. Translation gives CASSLVGGGLETQYF.

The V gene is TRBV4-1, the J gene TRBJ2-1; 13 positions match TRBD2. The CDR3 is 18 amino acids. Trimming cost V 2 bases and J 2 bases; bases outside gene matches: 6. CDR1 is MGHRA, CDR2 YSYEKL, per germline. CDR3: CASSQQRLAGGTYNEQFF. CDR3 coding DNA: TGCGCCAGCAGCCAACAGCGACTAGCGGGGGGCACCTACAATGAGCAGTTCTTC.

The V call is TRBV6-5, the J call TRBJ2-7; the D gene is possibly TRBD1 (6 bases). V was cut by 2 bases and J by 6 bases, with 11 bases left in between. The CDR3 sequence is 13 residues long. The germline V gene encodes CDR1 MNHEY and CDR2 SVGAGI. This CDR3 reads CASSYTGQTEQYF. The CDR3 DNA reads TGTGCCAGCAGTTACACCGGACAGACCGAGCAGTACTTC.

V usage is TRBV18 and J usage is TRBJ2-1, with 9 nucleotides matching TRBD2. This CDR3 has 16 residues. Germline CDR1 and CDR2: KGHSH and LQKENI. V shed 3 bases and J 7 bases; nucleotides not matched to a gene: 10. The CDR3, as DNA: TGTGCCAGCTCACCTCCGCGGGGGGGCGTACGGAATGAGCAGTTCTTC. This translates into CASSPPRGGVRNEQFF.

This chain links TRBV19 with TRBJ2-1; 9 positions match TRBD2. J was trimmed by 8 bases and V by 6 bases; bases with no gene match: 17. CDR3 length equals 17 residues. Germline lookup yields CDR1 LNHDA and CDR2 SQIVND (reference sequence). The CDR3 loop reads CASSTGIAGAPWDEQFF. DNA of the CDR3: TGTGCCAGTAGCACCGGAATAGCGGGGGCCCCATGGGATGAGCAGTTCTTC. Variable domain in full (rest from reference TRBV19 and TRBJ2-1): DGGITQSPKYLFRKEGQNVTLSCEQNLNHDAMYWYRQDPGQGLRLIYYSQIVNDFQKGDIAEGYSVSREKKESFPLTVTSAQKNPTAFYLCASSTGIAGAPWDEQFFGPGTRLTVL.